This paragraph covers one TCR beta chain sequence. The data stem from a study of OX40 agonist ivuxolimab in advanced cancers. CDR3 length: 14 amino acids. Germline CDR1 MDHEN, CDR2 SYDVKM. V dropped 4 bases and J dropped 10 bases, with 17 bases sitting between them. Sequenced by immunoSEQ multiplex PCR; TCRdb stores in-frame clones only, minus some. The sample contains some 74,000 clones, roughly 86% of which appear only once. The sequence came from an adult with an advanced solid tumor such as melanoma, head and neck, liver or kidney cancer. The V gene is TRBV28, the J gene TRBJ1-5; no reliable D call. Sequences were derived from CD4+ or CD8+ T cells sorted from blood, sampled in a trial of the OX40 agonist ivuxolimab. The CDR3, as DNA: TGTGCCAGCAGTTCCTCCGGGTTAATGATTCCCCAGCATTTT. Translated, it gives CASSSSGLMIPQHF.